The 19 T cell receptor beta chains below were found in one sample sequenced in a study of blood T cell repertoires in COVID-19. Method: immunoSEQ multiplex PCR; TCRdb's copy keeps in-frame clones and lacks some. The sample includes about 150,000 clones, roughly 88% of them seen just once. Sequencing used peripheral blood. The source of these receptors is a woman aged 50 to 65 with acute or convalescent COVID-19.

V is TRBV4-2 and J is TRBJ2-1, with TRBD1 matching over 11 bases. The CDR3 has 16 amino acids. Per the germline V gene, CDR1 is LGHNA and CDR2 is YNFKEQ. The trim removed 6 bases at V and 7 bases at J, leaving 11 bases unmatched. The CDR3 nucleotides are TGTGCCAGCAGTCACTCCCCCGGGACAGGGGGTAATGAGCAGTTCTTC. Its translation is CASSHSPGTGGNEQFF.

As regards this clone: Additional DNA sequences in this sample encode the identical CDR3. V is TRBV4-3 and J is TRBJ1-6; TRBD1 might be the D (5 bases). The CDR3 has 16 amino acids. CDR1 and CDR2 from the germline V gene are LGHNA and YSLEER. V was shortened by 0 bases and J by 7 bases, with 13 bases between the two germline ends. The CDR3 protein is CASSQDLRGGNSPLHF. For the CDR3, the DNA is TGCGCCAGCAGCCAAGATTTGCGCGGGGGAAATTCACCCCTCCACTTT.

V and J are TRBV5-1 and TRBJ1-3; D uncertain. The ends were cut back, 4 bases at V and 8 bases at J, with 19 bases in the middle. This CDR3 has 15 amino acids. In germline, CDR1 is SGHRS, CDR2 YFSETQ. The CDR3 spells CASSNGSSFRDTIYF. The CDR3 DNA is TGCGCCAGCAGCAACGGGAGTTCTTTTCGGGACACCATATATTTT.

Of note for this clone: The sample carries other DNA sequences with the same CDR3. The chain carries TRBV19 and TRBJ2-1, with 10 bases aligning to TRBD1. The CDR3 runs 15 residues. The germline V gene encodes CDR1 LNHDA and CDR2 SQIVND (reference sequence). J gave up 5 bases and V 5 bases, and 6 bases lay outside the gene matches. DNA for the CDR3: TGTGCCAGTAGTGAGGACAGGGGGGGAGACAATGAGCAGTTCTTC. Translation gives CASSEDRGGDNEQFF.

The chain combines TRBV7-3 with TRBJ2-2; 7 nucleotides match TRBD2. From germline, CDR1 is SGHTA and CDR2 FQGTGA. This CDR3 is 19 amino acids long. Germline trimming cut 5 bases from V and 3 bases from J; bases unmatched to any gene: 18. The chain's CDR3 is CASSAKAFKRLADTGELFF. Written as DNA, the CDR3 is TGTGCCAGCAGCGCCAAGGCCTTCAAAAGACTAGCCGACACCGGGGAGCTGTTTTTT.

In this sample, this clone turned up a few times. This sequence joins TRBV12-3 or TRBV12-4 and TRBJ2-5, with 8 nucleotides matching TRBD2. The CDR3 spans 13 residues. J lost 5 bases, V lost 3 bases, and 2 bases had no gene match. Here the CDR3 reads CASSLAGGETQYF. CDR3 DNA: TGTGCCAGCAGTTTGGCGGGAGGTGAGACCCAGTACTTC.

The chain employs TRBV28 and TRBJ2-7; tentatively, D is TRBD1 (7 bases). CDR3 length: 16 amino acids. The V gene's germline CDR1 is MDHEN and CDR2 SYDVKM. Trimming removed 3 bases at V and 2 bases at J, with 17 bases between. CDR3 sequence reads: CASSLGVGGQPYEQYF. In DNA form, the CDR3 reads TGTGCCAGCAGTTTGGGCGTCGGGGGACAGCCCTACGAGCAGTACTTC.

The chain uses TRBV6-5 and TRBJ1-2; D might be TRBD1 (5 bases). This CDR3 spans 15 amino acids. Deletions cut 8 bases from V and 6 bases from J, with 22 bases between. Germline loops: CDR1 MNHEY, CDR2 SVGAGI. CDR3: CASVGGLAVGNGYTF. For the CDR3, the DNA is TGTGCCAGCGTCGGGGGGTTGGCGGTAGGGAATGGCTACACCTTC.

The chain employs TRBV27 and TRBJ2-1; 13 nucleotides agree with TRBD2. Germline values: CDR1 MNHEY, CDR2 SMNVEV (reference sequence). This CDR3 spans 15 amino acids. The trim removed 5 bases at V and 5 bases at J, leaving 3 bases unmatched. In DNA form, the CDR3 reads TGTGCCAGCAGTCCCGGGACTAGCGGGAACAATGAGCAGTTCTTC. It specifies CASSPGTSGNNEQFF.

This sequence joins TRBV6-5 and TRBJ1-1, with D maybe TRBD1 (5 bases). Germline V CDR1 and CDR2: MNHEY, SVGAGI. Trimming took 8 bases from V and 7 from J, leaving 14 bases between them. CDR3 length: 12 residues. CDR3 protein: CASLGGAREAFF. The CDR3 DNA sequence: TGTGCCAGCTTAGGAGGGGCCCGTGAAGCTTTCTTT.

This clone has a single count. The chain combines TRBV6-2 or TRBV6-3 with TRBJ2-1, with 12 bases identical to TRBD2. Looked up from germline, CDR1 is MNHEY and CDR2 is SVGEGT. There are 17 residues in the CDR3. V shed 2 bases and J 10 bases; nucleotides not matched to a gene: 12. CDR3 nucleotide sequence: TGTGCCAGCAGTTACACGCAGCTAGCGGGGGGGCTCAACGAGCAGTTCTTC. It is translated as CASSYTQLAGGLNEQFF.

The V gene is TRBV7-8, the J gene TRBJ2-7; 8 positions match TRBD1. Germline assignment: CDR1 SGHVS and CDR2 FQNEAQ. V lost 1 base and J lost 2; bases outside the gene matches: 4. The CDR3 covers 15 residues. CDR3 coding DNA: TGTGCCAGCAGCTTAGTTAGGACAGGGACCTACGAGCAGTACTTC. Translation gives CASSLVRTGTYEQYF.

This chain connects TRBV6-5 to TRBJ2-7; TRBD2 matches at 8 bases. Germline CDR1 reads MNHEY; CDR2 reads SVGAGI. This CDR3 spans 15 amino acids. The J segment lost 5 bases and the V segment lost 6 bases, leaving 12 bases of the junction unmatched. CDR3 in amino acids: CASRKSGGTIHEQYF. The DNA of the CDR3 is TGTGCCAGCAGGAAATCGGGGGGGACGATTCACGAGCAGTACTTC.

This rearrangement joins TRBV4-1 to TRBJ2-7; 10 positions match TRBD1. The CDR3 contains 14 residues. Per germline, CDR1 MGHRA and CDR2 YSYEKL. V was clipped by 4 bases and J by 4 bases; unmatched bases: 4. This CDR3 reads CASSRDRGLYEQYF. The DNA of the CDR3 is TGCGCCAGCAGCCGGGACAGGGGATTGTACGAGCAGTACTTC.

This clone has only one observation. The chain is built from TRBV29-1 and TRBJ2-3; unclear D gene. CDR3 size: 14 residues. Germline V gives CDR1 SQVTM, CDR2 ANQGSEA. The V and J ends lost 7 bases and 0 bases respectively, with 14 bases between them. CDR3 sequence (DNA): TGCAGCGCTTATAGAACCACTAGCACAGATACGCAGTATTTT. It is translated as CSAYRTTSTDTQYF.

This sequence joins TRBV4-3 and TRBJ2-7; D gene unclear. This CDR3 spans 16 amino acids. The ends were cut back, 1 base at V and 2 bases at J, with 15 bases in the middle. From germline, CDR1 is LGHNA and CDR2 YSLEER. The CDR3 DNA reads TGCGCCAGCAGCCAAGCGTCTTACGCCACTGCCTACGAGCAGTACTTC. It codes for CASSQASYATAYEQYF.

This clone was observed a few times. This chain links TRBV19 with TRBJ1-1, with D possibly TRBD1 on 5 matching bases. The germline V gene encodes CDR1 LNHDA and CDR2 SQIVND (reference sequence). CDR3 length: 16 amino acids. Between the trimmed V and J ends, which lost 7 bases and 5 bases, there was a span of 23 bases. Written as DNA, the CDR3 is TGTGCCAGTACCATACTATCGGGGACTTCGGGGACTGAAGCTTTCTTT. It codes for CASTILSGTSGTEAFF. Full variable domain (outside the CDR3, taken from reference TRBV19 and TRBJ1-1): DGGITQSPKYLFRKEGQNVTLSCEQNLNHDAMYWYRQDPGQGLRLIYYSQIVNDFQKGDIAEGYSVSREKKESFPLTVTSAQKNPTAFYLCASTILSGTSGTEAFFGQGTRLTVV.

CDR3 loop: CASSPTGINTEAFF. The CDR3 DNA is TGTGCCAGCAGCCCAACAGGGATCAACACTGAAGCTTTCTTT. The V and J genes are TRBV11-3 and TRBJ1-1; TRBD1 might be the D (6 bases). V was pared by 5 bases and J by 2 bases, with 12 bases between. Germline lookup yields CDR1 SGHNT and CDR2 YENEEA. The CDR3 runs to 14 residues. Looking up the rest from reference TRBV11-3 and TRBJ1-1 gives the full variable domain: EAGVVQSPRYKIIEKKQPVAFWCNPISGHNTLYWYLQNLGQGPELLIRYENEEAVDDSQLPKDRFSAERLKGVDSTLKIQPAELGDSAVYLCASSPTGINTEAFFGQGTRLTVV.

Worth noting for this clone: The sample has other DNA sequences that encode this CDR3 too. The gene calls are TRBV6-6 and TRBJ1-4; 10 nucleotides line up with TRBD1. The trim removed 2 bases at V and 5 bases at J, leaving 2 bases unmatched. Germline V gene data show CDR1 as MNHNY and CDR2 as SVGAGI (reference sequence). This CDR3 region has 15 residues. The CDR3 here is CASSYPGQGNEKLFF. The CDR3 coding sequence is TGTGCCAGCAGTTACCCGGGACAGGGGAATGAAAAACTGTTTTTT.